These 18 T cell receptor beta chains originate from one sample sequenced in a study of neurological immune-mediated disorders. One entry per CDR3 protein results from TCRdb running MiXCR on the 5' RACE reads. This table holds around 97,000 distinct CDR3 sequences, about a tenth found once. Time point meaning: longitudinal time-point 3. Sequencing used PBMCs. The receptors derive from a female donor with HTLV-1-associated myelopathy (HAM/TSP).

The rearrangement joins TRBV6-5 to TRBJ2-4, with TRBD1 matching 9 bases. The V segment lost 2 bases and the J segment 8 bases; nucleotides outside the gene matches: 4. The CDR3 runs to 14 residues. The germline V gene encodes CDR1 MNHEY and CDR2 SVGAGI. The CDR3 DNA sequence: TGTGCCAGCAGTTACAGTCGGACAGGGGACATTCAGTACTTC. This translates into CASSYSRTGDIQYF.

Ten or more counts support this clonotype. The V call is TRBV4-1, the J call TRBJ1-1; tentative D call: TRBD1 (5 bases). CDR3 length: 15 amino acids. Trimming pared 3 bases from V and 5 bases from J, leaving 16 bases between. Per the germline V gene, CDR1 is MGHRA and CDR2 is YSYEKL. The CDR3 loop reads CASSQPTAGRTEAFF. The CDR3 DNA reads TGCGCCAGCAGCCAGCCCACCGCAGGGAGGACTGAAGCTTTCTTT.

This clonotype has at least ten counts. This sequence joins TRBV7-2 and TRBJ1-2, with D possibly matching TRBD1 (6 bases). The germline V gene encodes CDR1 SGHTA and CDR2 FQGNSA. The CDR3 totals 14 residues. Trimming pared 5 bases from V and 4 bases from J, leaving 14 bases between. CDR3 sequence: CASSPSGTSYGYTF. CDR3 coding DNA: TGTGCCAGCAGCCCAAGTGGGACATCCTATGGCTACACCTTC.

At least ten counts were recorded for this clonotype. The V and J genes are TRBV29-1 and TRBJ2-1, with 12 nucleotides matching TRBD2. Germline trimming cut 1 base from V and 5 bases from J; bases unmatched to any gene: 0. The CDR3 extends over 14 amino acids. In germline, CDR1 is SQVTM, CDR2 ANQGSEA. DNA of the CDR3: TGCAGCGTTGAAGGACTAGCGGGGGACAATGAGCAGTTCTTC. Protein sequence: CSVEGLAGDNEQFF.

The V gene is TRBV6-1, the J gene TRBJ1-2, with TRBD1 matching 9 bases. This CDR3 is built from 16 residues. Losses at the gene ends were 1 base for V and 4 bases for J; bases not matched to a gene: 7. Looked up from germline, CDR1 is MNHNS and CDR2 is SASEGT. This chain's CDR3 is CASSEGTGQGSYGYTF. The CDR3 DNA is TGTGCCAGCAGTGAAGGGACGGGACAGGGAAGCTATGGCTACACCTTC.

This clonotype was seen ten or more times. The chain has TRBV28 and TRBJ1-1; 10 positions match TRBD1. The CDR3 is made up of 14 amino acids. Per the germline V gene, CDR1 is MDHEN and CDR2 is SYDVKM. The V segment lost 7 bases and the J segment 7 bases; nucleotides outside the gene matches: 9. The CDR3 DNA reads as TGTGCCAGCACAATCCCCGGACAGGGGGGTGAAGCTTTCTTT. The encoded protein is CASTIPGQGGEAFF. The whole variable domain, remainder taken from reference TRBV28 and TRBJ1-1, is DVKVTQSSRYLVKRTGEKVFLECVQDMDHENMFWYRQDPGLGLRLIYFSYDVKMKEKGDIPEGYSVSREKKERFSLILESASTNQTSMYLCASTIPGQGGEAFFGQGTRLTVV.

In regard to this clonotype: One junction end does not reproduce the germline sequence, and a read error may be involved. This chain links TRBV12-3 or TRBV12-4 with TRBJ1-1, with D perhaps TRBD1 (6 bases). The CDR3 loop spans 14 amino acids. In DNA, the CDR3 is TGTGCCAGCAGTTTCCACAGGGTGAAGACTGAAGCTTTCTTT. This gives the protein CASSFHRVKTEAFF.

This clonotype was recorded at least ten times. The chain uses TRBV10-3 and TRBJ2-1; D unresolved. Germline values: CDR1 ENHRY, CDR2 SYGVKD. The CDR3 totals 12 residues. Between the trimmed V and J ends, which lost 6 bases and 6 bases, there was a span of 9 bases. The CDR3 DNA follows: TGTGCCATCAGGGGTAGTGGCAATGAGCAGTTCTTC. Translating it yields CAIRGSGNEQFF.

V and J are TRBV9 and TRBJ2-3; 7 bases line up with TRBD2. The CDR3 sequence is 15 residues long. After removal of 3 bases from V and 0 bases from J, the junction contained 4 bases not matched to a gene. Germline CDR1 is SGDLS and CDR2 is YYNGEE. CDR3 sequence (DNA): TGTGCCAGCAGCGCCGCGGGGGTGAGCACAGATACGCAGTATTTT. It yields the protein CASSAAGVSTDTQYF.

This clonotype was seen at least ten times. The CDR3 sequence is CASRQGEISPLHF. Here the CDR3 DNA reads TGTGCCAGCAGACAGGGGGAGATTTCACCCCTCCACTTT. The gene calls are TRBV12-3 or TRBV12-4 and TRBJ1-6; 8 bases match TRBD1. With 6 bases clipped from V and 9 bases from J, the junction kept 4 bases outside the gene matches. The CDR3 is 13 amino acids.

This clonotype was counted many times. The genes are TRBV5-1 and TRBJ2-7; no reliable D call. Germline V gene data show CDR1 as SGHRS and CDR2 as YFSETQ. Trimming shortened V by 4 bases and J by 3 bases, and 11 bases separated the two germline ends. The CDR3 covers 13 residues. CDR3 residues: CASSADGDYEQYF. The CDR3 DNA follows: TGCGCCAGCAGCGCGGACGGAGACTACGAGCAGTACTTC.

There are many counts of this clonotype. In DNA form, the CDR3 reads TGTGCCACCAGTGACCCGACAGGGTCCTACAATGAGCAGTTCTTC. Translating gives CATSDPTGSYNEQFF. This chain uses TRBV24-1 with TRBJ2-1; 7 positions agree with TRBD1. Germline lookup yields CDR1 KGHDR and CDR2 SFDVKD. The CDR3 is made up of 15 amino acids. With V trimmed by 4 bases and J by 1 base, 3 bases remained unmatched.

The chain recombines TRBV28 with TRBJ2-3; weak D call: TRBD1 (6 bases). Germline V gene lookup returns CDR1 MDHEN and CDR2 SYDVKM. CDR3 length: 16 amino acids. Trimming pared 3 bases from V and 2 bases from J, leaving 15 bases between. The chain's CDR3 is CASSFVGKGVTDTQYF. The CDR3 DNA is TGTGCCAGCAGTTTTGTGGGAAAGGGGGTCACAGATACGCAGTATTTT.

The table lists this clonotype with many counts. CDR3 bases: TGTGCCAGCAGGCATAGCGGGGGGGCTTCCTACAATGAGCAGTTCTTC. Translated, it gives CASRHSGGASYNEQFF. The J gene is TRBJ2-1, the V gene TRBV7-9; 11 bases agree with TRBD2. The V segment lost 6 bases and the J segment 1 base; nucleotides outside the gene matches: 5. Germline V gives CDR1 SEHNR, CDR2 FQNEAQ (reference sequence). The CDR3 spans 16 residues.

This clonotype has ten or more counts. The CDR3 bases are TGTGCCAGCAGCTTAAGCGCGGGGGGTAATTCACCCCTCCACTTT. This sequence encodes CASSLSAGGNSPLHF. V is TRBV7-3 and J is TRBJ1-6, with a possible D match to TRBD1 (5 bases). The CDR3 extends over 15 amino acids. In germline, CDR1 is SGHTA, CDR2 FQGTGA. Deletions cut 1 base from V and 6 bases from J, with 10 bases between. The variable domain in full, with the rest retrieved from reference TRBV7-3 and TRBJ1-6, is GAGVSQTPSNKVTEKGKYVELRCDPISGHTALYWYRQSLGQGPEFLIYFQGTGAADDSGLPNDRFFAVRPEGSVSTLKIQRTERGDSAVYLCASSLSAGGNSPLHFGNGTRLTVT.

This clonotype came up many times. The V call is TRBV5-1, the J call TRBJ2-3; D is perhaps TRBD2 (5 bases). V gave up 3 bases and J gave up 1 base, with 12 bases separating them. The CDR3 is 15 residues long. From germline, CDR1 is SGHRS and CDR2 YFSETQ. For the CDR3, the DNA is TGCGCCAGCAGCTGGGCGGGCGTAGGCACAGATACGCAGTATTTT. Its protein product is CASSWAGVGTDTQYF.

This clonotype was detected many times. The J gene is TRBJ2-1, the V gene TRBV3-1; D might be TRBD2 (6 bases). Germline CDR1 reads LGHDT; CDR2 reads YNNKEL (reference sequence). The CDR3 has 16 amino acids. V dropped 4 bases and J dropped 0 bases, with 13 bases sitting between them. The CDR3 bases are TGTGCCAGCAGCCTGCGGGGCGCTATCTCCTACAATGAGCAGTTCTTC. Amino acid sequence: CASSLRGAISYNEQFF.

The CDR3 here is CASSSVGDSYEQYF. In DNA form, the CDR3 reads TGTGCCAGCAGTTCCGTGGGGGACTCCTACGAGCAGTACTTC. This chain uses TRBV27 with TRBJ2-7, with D possibly called TRBD1 or TRBD2 (5 bases each). The germline V gene has CDR1 MNHEY and CDR2 SMNVEV (reference sequence). The CDR3 has 14 residues. V was pared by 4 bases and J by 0 bases, with 10 bases between.